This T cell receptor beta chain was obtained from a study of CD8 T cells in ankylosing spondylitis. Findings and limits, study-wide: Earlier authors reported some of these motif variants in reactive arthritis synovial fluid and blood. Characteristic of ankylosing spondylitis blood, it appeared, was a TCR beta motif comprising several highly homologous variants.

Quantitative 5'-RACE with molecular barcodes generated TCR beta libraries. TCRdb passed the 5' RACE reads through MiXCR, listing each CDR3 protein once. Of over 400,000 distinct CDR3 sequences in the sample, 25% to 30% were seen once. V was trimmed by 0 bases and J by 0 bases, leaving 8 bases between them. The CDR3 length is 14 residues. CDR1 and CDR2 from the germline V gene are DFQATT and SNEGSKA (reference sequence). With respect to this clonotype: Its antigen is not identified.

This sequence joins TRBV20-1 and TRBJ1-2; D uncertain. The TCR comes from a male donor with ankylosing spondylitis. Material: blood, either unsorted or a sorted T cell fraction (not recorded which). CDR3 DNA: TGCAGTGCTAGAGAAAAGCCTACTAACTATGGCTACACCTTC. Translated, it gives CSAREKPTNYGYTF.